The rows below give T cell receptor beta chains drawn from one sample of a study of T-cell reconstitution after alpha-beta-depleted transplantation in children. TCRdb re-analysed the PCR reads in MiXCR, keeping a single row per CDR3 protein. The table lists about 240,000 distinct CDR3 sequences, 9.5% to 15% of them singletons. This material consisted of PBMCs from the stem cell graft donor, taken from the stem cell graft. These receptors all stem from a human donor who donated a stem cell graft to a child with acute lymphoblastic leukemia. Both conserved end residues are part of each CDR3. The D gene is left open where the match is weak. Rows may omit the clone size; those that give it use once, few, many or a size class.

CDR3 protein: CASSLGPIPTGELFF
CDR3 DNA: TGTGCCAGCAGTTTAGGCCCCATACCCACCGGGGAGCTGTTTTTT
D gene: .
CDR3 length: 15
J gene: TRBJ2-2
clone size: .
V gene: TRBV27

CDR3 protein: CASSPPGQGQQPQHF
CDR3 DNA: TGTGCCAGCTCACCACCCGGACAGGGCCAACAGCCCCAGCATTTT
D gene: TRBD1
CDR3 length: 15
J gene: TRBJ1-5
clone size: many
V gene: TRBV18

CDR3 protein: CASGRGQGANEQYF
CDR3 DNA: TGCGCCAGCGGTAGAGGACAGGGGGCCAACGAGCAGTACTTC
D gene: TRBD1
CDR3 length: 14
J gene: TRBJ2-7
clone size: many
V gene: TRBV5-1

CDR3 protein: CASRPSGGNQPQHF
CDR3 DNA: TGTGCCAGCCGACCATCGGGGGGCAATCAGCCCCAGCATTTT
D gene: .
CDR3 length: 14
J gene: TRBJ1-5
clone size: many
V gene: TRBV27

CDR3 protein: CAISGDRVYEQYF
CDR3 DNA: TGTGCCATCAGCGGAGACAGGGTATACGAGCAGTACTTC
D gene: TRBD1
CDR3 length: 13
J gene: TRBJ2-7
clone size: many
V gene: TRBV10-3

CDR3 protein: CASSRSSTGLPTEAFF
CDR3 DNA: TGCGCCAGCAGCCGAAGTTCGACAGGGTTACCCACTGAAGCTTTCTTT
D gene: TRBD1
CDR3 length: 16
J gene: TRBJ1-1
clone size: many
V gene: TRBV5-1

CDR3 protein: CSVTVGGRNQPQHF
CDR3 DNA: TGCAGCGTGACGGTAGGGGGCAGAAATCAGCCCCAGCATTTT
D gene: TRBD1
CDR3 length: 14
J gene: TRBJ1-5
clone size: many
V gene: TRBV29-1

CDR3 protein: CSSTRVRQFF
CDR3 DNA: TGTTCCTCGACCCGGGTGCGGCAGTTCTTC
D gene: .
CDR3 length: 10
J gene: TRBJ2-1
clone size: many
V gene: TRBV12-3/TRBV12-4

CDR3 protein: CAWEGGGSLNTQYF
CDR3 DNA: TGTGCCTGGGAGGGGGGCGGGAGTCTTAATACGCAGTATTTT
D gene: .
CDR3 length: 14
J gene: TRBJ2-3
clone size: few
V gene: TRBV30

CDR3 protein: CSATPRETQYF
CDR3 DNA: TGCAGTGCTACTCCACGAGAGACCCAGTACTTC
D gene: .
CDR3 length: 11
J gene: TRBJ2-5
clone size: many
V gene: TRBV20-1

CDR3 protein: CASSIVRDQPQHF
CDR3 DNA: TGTGCCAGTAGTATTGTCAGGGATCAGCCCCAGCATTTT
D gene: .
CDR3 length: 13
J gene: TRBJ1-5
clone size: many
V gene: TRBV19

CDR3 protein: CASSYSLWVTDTQYF
CDR3 DNA: TGTGCCAGCAGCTACTCCCTCTGGGTTACAGATACGCAGTATTTT
D gene: .
CDR3 length: 15
J gene: TRBJ2-3
clone size: many
V gene: TRBV7-2

CDR3 protein: CAAPGSGANVLTF
CDR3 DNA: TGTGCCGCGCCAGGCTCTGGGGCCAACGTCCTGACTTTC
D gene: .
CDR3 length: 13
J gene: TRBJ2-6
clone size: many
V gene: TRBV7-9

CDR3 protein: CAITRAGYDGTGELFF
CDR3 DNA: TGTGCCATCACCCGGGCGGGCTACGATGGGACCGGGGAGCTGTTTTTT
D gene: .
CDR3 length: 16
J gene: TRBJ2-2
clone size: few
V gene: TRBV10-3

CDR3 protein: CASSPSMEGNTEAFF
CDR3 DNA: TGCGCCAGCAGCCCCTCGATGGAGGGGAACACTGAAGCTTTCTTT
D gene: .
CDR3 length: 15
J gene: TRBJ1-1
clone size: many
V gene: TRBV5-1

CDR3 protein: CASSQNRAGLTYGGYTF
CDR3 DNA: TGTGCCAGCAGCCAAAATCGGGCAGGGCTGACCTATGGAGGCTACACCTTC
D gene: .
CDR3 length: 17
J gene: TRBJ1-2
clone size: .
V gene: TRBV4-2

CDR3 protein: CSAKGQGEGFRELFF
CDR3 DNA: TGCAGTGCTAAAGGACAGGGAGAAGGCTTCCGGGAGCTGTTTTTT
D gene: TRBD1
CDR3 length: 15
J gene: TRBJ2-2
clone size: many
V gene: TRBV20-1

CDR3 protein: CASSGPGGVELFF
CDR3 DNA: TGTGCCAGCAGTGGGCCGGGGGGAGTAGAGCTGTTTTTT
D gene: TRBD2
CDR3 length: 13
J gene: TRBJ2-2
clone size: many
V gene: TRBV27

CDR3 protein: CASSTGSSTDTQYF
CDR3 DNA: TGCGCCAGCAGCACAGGTTCTAGCACAGATACGCAGTATTTT
D gene: .
CDR3 length: 14
J gene: TRBJ2-3
clone size: many
V gene: TRBV5-1

CDR3 protein: CASSPRVDYTGELFF
CDR3 DNA: TGCGCCAGCAGCCCGCGGGTGGATTACACCGGGGAGCTGTTTTTT
D gene: .
CDR3 length: 15
J gene: TRBJ2-2
clone size: many
V gene: TRBV5-1

CDR3 protein: CASSLSVTQYF
CDR3 DNA: TGTGCCAGCAGCTTAAGCGTTACGCAGTATTTT
D gene: .
CDR3 length: 11
J gene: TRBJ2-3
clone size: many
V gene: TRBV7-9

CDR3 protein: CSAEKTGTSGGLTGELFF
CDR3 DNA: TGCAGTGCCGAAAAAACGGGGACTAGCGGGGGTTTGACCGGGGAGCTGTTTTTT
D gene: TRBD2
CDR3 length: 18
J gene: TRBJ2-2
clone size: .
V gene: TRBV20-1

CDR3 protein: CSAPGQGPVEQYF
CDR3 DNA: TGCAGTGCTCCGGGACAGGGGCCAGTCGAGCAGTACTTC
D gene: TRBD1
CDR3 length: 13
J gene: TRBJ2-7
clone size: many
V gene: TRBV20-1

CDR3 protein: CASSTNVGEAFF
CDR3 DNA: TGTGCCAGCAGCACAAATGTCGGTGAAGCTTTCTTT
D gene: .
CDR3 length: 12
J gene: TRBJ1-1
clone size: few
V gene: TRBV9

CDR3 protein: CASSSVYTEAFF
CDR3 DNA: TGTGCCAGCAGCTCAGTCTACACTGAAGCTTTCTTT
D gene: .
CDR3 length: 12
J gene: TRBJ1-1
clone size: many
V gene: TRBV28

CDR3 protein: CSAPGTRASNEQFF
CDR3 DNA: TGCAGCGCGCCCGGGACTAGAGCCTCTAATGAGCAGTTCTTC
D gene: TRBD2
CDR3 length: 14
J gene: TRBJ2-1
clone size: many
V gene: TRBV29-1

CDR3 protein: CASSSTQGRTLFKLTDTQYF
CDR3 DNA: TGTGCCAGCAGTTCAACGCAGGGAAGGACCCTCTTTAAACTCACAGATACGCAGTATTTT
D gene: .
CDR3 length: 20
J gene: TRBJ2-3
clone size: many
V gene: TRBV27

CDR3 protein: CSVEAPGLILGQFF
CDR3 DNA: TGCAGCGTTGAAGCTCCGGGACTCATCTTGGGGCAGTTCTTC
D gene: .
CDR3 length: 14
J gene: TRBJ2-1
clone size: many
V gene: TRBV29-1

CDR3 protein: CASTGGNTDTQYF
CDR3 DNA: TGTGCCAGTACAGGGGGCAACACAGATACGCAGTATTTT
D gene: TRBD1
CDR3 length: 13
J gene: TRBJ2-3
clone size: many
V gene: TRBV27

CDR3 protein: CASSGHRPNQPQHF
CDR3 DNA: TGTGCCAGCAGCGGACACAGGCCCAATCAGCCCCAGCATTTT
D gene: .
CDR3 length: 14
J gene: TRBJ1-5
clone size: many
V gene: TRBV6-1

CDR3 protein: CSVLGSTGELFF
CDR3 DNA: TGCAGCGTTCTAGGGAGTACCGGGGAGCTGTTTTTT
D gene: .
CDR3 length: 12
J gene: TRBJ2-2
clone size: once
V gene: TRBV29-1

CDR3 protein: CAISESEDWNEQFF
CDR3 DNA: TGTGCCATCAGTGAGTCGGAAGATTGGAATGAGCAGTTCTTC
D gene: .
CDR3 length: 14
J gene: TRBJ2-1
clone size: many
V gene: TRBV10-3

CDR3 protein: CASGADRVRSGANVLTF
CDR3 DNA: TGCGCCAGCGGAGCCGACAGGGTTCGGTCTGGGGCCAACGTCCTGACTTTC
D gene: TRBD1
CDR3 length: 17
J gene: TRBJ2-6
clone size: many
V gene: TRBV4-3

CDR3 protein: CASSPGTPLFYGYTF
CDR3 DNA: TGTGCCAGCAGCCCCGGGACGCCGCTTTTCTATGGCTACACCTTC
D gene: .
CDR3 length: 15
J gene: TRBJ1-2
clone size: many
V gene: TRBV7-2

CDR3 protein: CATRRPGLFNPDAEQYF
CDR3 DNA: TGTGCCACCAGACGACCAGGGTTATTTAATCCTGATGCCGAGCAGTACTTC
D gene: .
CDR3 length: 17
J gene: TRBJ2-7
clone size: many
V gene: TRBV24-1

CDR3 protein: CASSHESEVNEQFF
CDR3 DNA: TGTGCCAGCAGCCATGAATCGGAGGTCAATGAGCAGTTCTTC
D gene: .
CDR3 length: 14
J gene: TRBJ2-1
clone size: many
V gene: TRBV4-2

CDR3 protein: CATSRDRQDRLFF
CDR3 DNA: TGTGCCACCAGCAGAGATCGCCAGGATAGGCTGTTTTTT
D gene: .
CDR3 length: 13
J gene: TRBJ2-2
clone size: many
V gene: TRBV15

CDR3 protein: CASSLLRAKTDTQYF
CDR3 DNA: TGTGCCAGCAGCCTCCTACGGGCTAAAACAGATACGCAGTATTTT
D gene: .
CDR3 length: 15
J gene: TRBJ2-3
clone size: many
V gene: TRBV7-2

CDR3 protein: CASSLSGQGHSPLHF
CDR3 DNA: TGTGCCAGCAGCTTATCTGGCCAGGGACATTCACCCCTCCACTTT
D gene: .
CDR3 length: 15
J gene: TRBJ1-6
clone size: many
V gene: TRBV7-9

CDR3 protein: CSATKGRSRGPGFGKNSPLHF
CDR3 DNA: TGCAGTGCCACAAAGGGACGATCCCGCGGTCCGGGGTTTGGGAAGAATTCACCCCTCCACTTT
D gene: .
CDR3 length: 21
J gene: TRBJ1-6
clone size: .
V gene: TRBV20-1

CDR3 protein: CATRSGPYEQYF
CDR3 DNA: TGTGCCACCCGCAGCGGGCCCTACGAGCAGTACTTC
D gene: .
CDR3 length: 12
J gene: TRBJ2-7
clone size: few
V gene: TRBV18

CDR3 protein: CASSPPGGFMNTEAFF
CDR3 DNA: TGTGCCAGCTCACCACCGGGGGGGTTCATGAACACTGAAGCTTTCTTT
D gene: .
CDR3 length: 16
J gene: TRBJ1-1
clone size: .
V gene: TRBV18

CDR3 protein: CASSLSASGFHNEQFF
CDR3 DNA: TGTGCCAGCAGCTTAAGTGCTAGCGGGTTTCACAATGAGCAGTTCTTC
D gene: TRBD2
CDR3 length: 16
J gene: TRBJ2-1
clone size: many
V gene: TRBV7-3

CDR3 protein: CASSLSSGPPYNEQFF
CDR3 DNA: TGTGCCAGCAGTTTATCGTCAGGCCCTCCCTACAATGAGCAGTTCTTC
D gene: .
CDR3 length: 16
J gene: TRBJ2-1
clone size: many
V gene: TRBV27

CDR3 protein: CASSLEGGMPQHF
CDR3 DNA: TGTGCCAGCAGCTTGGAGGGGGGAATGCCCCAGCATTTT
D gene: .
CDR3 length: 13
J gene: TRBJ1-5
clone size: many
V gene: TRBV7-2

CDR3 protein: CASIPGQANYGYTF
CDR3 DNA: TGTGCCAGCATTCCGGGACAGGCTAACTATGGCTACACCTTC
D gene: TRBD1
CDR3 length: 14
J gene: TRBJ1-2
clone size: many
V gene: TRBV12-3/TRBV12-4

CDR3 protein: CASSFDGQGGKTQYF
CDR3 DNA: TGTGCCAGCAGTTTTGATGGACAGGGCGGAAAGACCCAGTACTTC
D gene: TRBD1
CDR3 length: 15
J gene: TRBJ2-5
clone size: many
V gene: TRBV28

CDR3 protein: CASSSGRLTQYF
CDR3 DNA: TGTGCCAGCAGCTCAGGAAGGCTGACGCAGTATTTT
D gene: .
CDR3 length: 12
J gene: TRBJ2-3
clone size: .
V gene: TRBV7-8

CDR3 protein: CASSSPGESGTEQYF
CDR3 DNA: TGTGCCAGCAGCTCGCCCGGGGAAAGCGGGACCGAGCAGTACTTC
D gene: TRBD2
CDR3 length: 15
J gene: TRBJ2-7
clone size: .
V gene: TRBV7-9

CDR3 protein: CSARQNNSPLHF
CDR3 DNA: TGCAGTGCTAGACAGAATAATTCACCCCTCCACTTT
D gene: .
CDR3 length: 12
J gene: TRBJ1-6
clone size: many
V gene: TRBV20-1

CDR3 protein: CSVGQAREQYF
CDR3 DNA: TGCAGCGTGGGACAGGCGCGTGAGCAGTACTTC
D gene: TRBD1
CDR3 length: 11
J gene: TRBJ2-7
clone size: many
V gene: TRBV29-1

CDR3 protein: CATSFRGQQPQHF
CDR3 DNA: TGTGCCACCTCTTTTCGTGGGCAACAGCCCCAGCATTTT
D gene: .
CDR3 length: 13
J gene: TRBJ1-5
clone size: few
V gene: TRBV24-1

CDR3 protein: CASSLRAGGNYEQYF
CDR3 DNA: TGTGCCAGCAGCTTAAGAGCGGGGGGGAACTACGAGCAGTACTTC
D gene: TRBD2
CDR3 length: 15
J gene: TRBJ2-7
clone size: many
V gene: TRBV7-2

CDR3 protein: CASSSRQGYNEQFF
CDR3 DNA: TGCGCCAGCAGCAGCAGACAGGGGTACAATGAGCAGTTCTTC
D gene: TRBD1
CDR3 length: 14
J gene: TRBJ2-1
clone size: many
V gene: TRBV5-1

CDR3 protein: CSARAALQPQHF
CDR3 DNA: TGCAGTGCTCGAGCGGCCCTCCAGCCCCAGCATTTT
D gene: .
CDR3 length: 12
J gene: TRBJ1-5
clone size: many
V gene: TRBV20-1